The 16 T cell receptor beta chains listed next were all sequenced from one sample in a study of cytomegalovirus exposure and HLA in healthy donors. Generated by immunoSEQ multiplex PCR, the TCRdb table keeps only in-frame clones and is missing some. The table includes about 130,000 clones, 80% to 90% detected once. Sequencing was performed on PBMCs. All receptors come from a woman aged 18 to 35 in good health and CMV-seropositive.

The chain links TRBV10-3 to TRBJ1-5; tentatively, D is TRBD1 (6 bases). Deletions cut 4 bases from V and 2 bases from J, with 9 bases between. Germline V CDR1 and CDR2: ENHRY, SYGVKD. CDR3 size: 14 residues. The CDR3 here is CAISGGGGNQPQHF. The CDR3 region has the DNA TGTGCCATCAGTGGGGGGGGCGGCAATCAGCCCCAGCATTTT.

V usage is TRBV18 and J usage is TRBJ1-2, with D possibly being TRBD1 (5 bases). This CDR3 region has 14 residues. The V gene lost 6 bases and the J gene lost 8 bases, with 19 bases spanning the gap. Germline assignment: CDR1 KGHSH and CDR2 LQKENI. The CDR3 DNA follows: TGTGCCAGCTCCTTTACTCCAGGGCAAGAGGGCTACACCTTC. This gives the protein CASSFTPGQEGYTF.

CDR3 sequence (DNA): TGTGCCATCACTAGCGGGGCCACCGGGACCCAGTACTTC. It specifies CAITSGATGTQYF. The chain joins TRBV10-3 to TRBJ2-5, with 9 positions matching TRBD2. This CDR3 is 13 amino acids long. The germline gives CDR1 ENHRY, CDR2 SYGVKD. The V and J ends lost 7 bases and 7 bases, in that order; junction bases with no gene match: 7.

The rearrangement joins TRBV28 to TRBJ2-3, with TRBD2 identical over 8 bases. The germline V gene encodes CDR1 MDHEN and CDR2 SYDVKM. The trim removed 5 bases at V and 4 bases at J, leaving 5 bases unmatched. The CDR3 loop spans 14 amino acids. CDR3 bases: TGTGCCAGCAGTCTCGGGGGGGTAGCAGATACGCAGTATTTT. It codes for CASSLGGVADTQYF.

The CDR3 here is CATSLSGSYEQYF. For the CDR3, the DNA is TGTGCCACCTCTCTCAGCGGCTCCTACGAGCAGTACTTC. This chain connects TRBV15 to TRBJ2-7, with TRBD2 as a possible D gene (5 bases). The CDR3 has 13 amino acids. Trimming removed 8 bases at V and 0 bases at J, with 11 bases between. From germline, CDR1 is LNHNV and CDR2 YYDKDF (reference sequence).

This sequence joins TRBV2 and TRBJ1-4; no reliable D call. CDR3 length equals 14 residues. V gave up 5 bases and J gave up 8 bases, with 15 bases separating them. In germline, CDR1 is SNHLY, CDR2 FYNNEI. CDR3 bases: TGTGCCAGCAGTCGACCGGGAGCGGACGAAAAACTGTTTTTT. It translates to CASSRPGADEKLFF.

This sequence joins TRBV27 and TRBJ2-1; 7 bases map to TRBD1. Germline-derived CDR1 and CDR2 are MNHEY and SMNVEV (reference sequence). J was trimmed by 6 bases and V by 4 bases; bases with no gene match: 9. CDR3 size: 15 residues. This CDR3 is CASSSPRTGGNEQFF. As DNA, the CDR3 is TGTGCCAGCAGTTCCCCACGGACAGGAGGCAATGAGCAGTTCTTC.

The V gene is TRBV5-5, the J gene TRBJ2-7; 7 positions agree with TRBD1. Germline-derived CDR1 and CDR2 are SGHKS and YYEKEE (reference sequence). Unmatched junction bases numbered 11, after V lost 0 bases and J lost 11 bases. This CDR3 comprises 14 residues. The CDR3 loop is CASSLGTGTPSEYF. The CDR3 DNA follows: TGTGCCAGCAGCTTGGGGACAGGAACCCCGTCTGAGTACTTC.

For the CDR3, the DNA is TGCGCCAGCAGCGTGACACTGGATGAGCAGTTCTTC. It yields the protein CASSVTLDEQFF. This chain joins TRBV5-1 and TRBJ2-1, with no clear D. The CDR3 sequence is 12 residues long. V was trimmed by 4 bases and J by 8 bases, leaving 10 bases between them. Germline values: CDR1 SGHRS, CDR2 YFSETQ.

The chain uses TRBV2 and TRBJ2-7, with 10 bases lining up with TRBD2. Germline CDR1 and CDR2: SNHLY and FYNNEI. The CDR3 is 16 amino acids. With V trimmed by 6 bases and J by 2 bases, 10 bases remained unmatched. The CDR3 region is CASRATGLAGAYEQYF. As DNA, the CDR3 is TGTGCCAGCAGGGCCACGGGGCTAGCGGGGGCCTACGAGCAGTACTTC.

The genes are TRBV2 and TRBJ2-1; 11 positions agree with TRBD2. V lost 6 bases, J lost 12 bases, and 16 bases stayed unmatched. The V gene's germline CDR1 is SNHLY and CDR2 FYNNEI. The CDR3 loop spans 16 amino acids. The CDR3 DNA is TGTGCCAGCAGATCATCGACTAGCGGGGCCTCAAGGGGGCAGTTCTTC. It translates to CASRSSTSGASRGQFF.

The chain employs TRBV11-2 and TRBJ2-7; 7 positions agree with TRBD1. CDR1 and CDR2 from the germline V gene are SGHAT and FQNNGV. The CDR3 covers 14 residues. The V gene end was trimmed by 5 bases and the J gene end by 0 bases; junction bases not matched to a gene: 4. CDR3 loop: CASSPGTDSYEQYF. As DNA, the CDR3 is TGTGCCAGCAGCCCGGGGACAGACTCCTACGAGCAGTACTTC.

This clone has just one count. This chain links TRBV20-1 with TRBJ1-1; D not certain. Trimming cost V 6 bases and J 0 bases, with 5 bases left between them. There are 11 residues in the CDR3. The V gene's germline CDR1 is DFQATT and CDR2 SNEGSKA (reference sequence). The CDR3 spells CSAPVNTEAFF. CDR3 sequence (DNA): TGCAGTGCCCCAGTGAACACTGAAGCTTTCTTT.

CDR3 sequence (DNA): TGTGCCAGCAGCACCACGGGACAGGGCTACGGCTACACCTTC. Encoded protein: CASSTTGQGYGYTF. V gene TRBV5-4 combines with J gene TRBJ1-2, with 9 bases matching TRBD1. From germline, CDR1 is SGHNT and CDR2 YYREEE (reference sequence). CDR3 size: 14 residues. V trimming: 4 bases; J trimming: 8 bases; junction bases outside the gene matches: 9. Filled out from reference TRBV5-4 and TRBJ1-2, the complete variable domain reads ETGVTQSPTHLIKTRGQQVTLRCSSQSGHNTVSWYQQALGQGPQFIFQYYREEENGRGNFPPRFSGLQFPNYSSELNVNALELDDSALYLCASSTTGQGYGYTFGSGTRLTVV.

The chain's CDR3 is CASSKGDRGSAEAFF. CDR3 nucleotides: TGTGCCAGCAGCAAAGGGGACAGGGGGTCGGCTGAAGCTTTCTTT. The chain uses TRBV7-9 and TRBJ1-1, with 11 bases matching TRBD1. Germline trimming cut 5 bases from V and 6 bases from J; bases unmatched to any gene: 8. Germline V gene sequence: CDR1 SEHNR, CDR2 FQNEAQ (reference sequence). The CDR3 is 15 amino acids.

This sequence joins TRBV6-1 and TRBJ2-5; 7 bases agree with TRBD1. V lost 6 bases to trimming and J lost 2 bases; unmatched junction nucleotides: 0. The CDR3 covers 12 residues. Germline assignment: CDR1 MNHNS and CDR2 SASEGT. The chain's CDR3 is CASRGQQETQYF. CDR3 coding DNA: TGTGCCAGCAGGGGACAGCAAGAGACCCAGTACTTC.